The 30 T cell receptor beta chains reported below all come from one sample, sequenced in a study of OX40 agonist ivuxolimab in advanced cancers. The table came from immunoSEQ multiplex PCR; TCRdb's copy has only in-frame clones and leaves some out. In the table there are tens of thousands of clones, roughly 85% of which are singletons. The sequencing used CD4+ or CD8+ T cells sorted from blood, collected in a trial of the OX40 agonist ivuxolimab. These receptors were obtained from an adult with an advanced solid tumor such as melanoma, head and neck, liver or kidney cancer.

This chain uses TRBV7-2 with TRBJ2-7; 7 bases are shared with TRBD2. Germline-derived CDR1 and CDR2 are SGHTA and FQGNSA. Trimming removed 5 bases from V and 4 bases from J; junction bases left unmatched: 8. The CDR3 length is 14 residues. The CDR3 protein is CASSLSGVLYEQYF. The CDR3 DNA follows: TGTGCCAGCAGCCTCAGCGGGGTTCTATACGAGCAGTACTTC.

J is TRBJ1-3 and V is TRBV10-3, with D unresolved. Germline V gene data show CDR1 as ENHRY and CDR2 as SYGVKD. Deletions cut 0 bases from V and 8 bases from J, with 8 bases between. This CDR3 has 13 residues. CDR3 amino acids: CAISESVGDTIYF. DNA for the CDR3: TGTGCCATCAGTGAGTCCGTTGGGGACACCATATATTTT.

This chain joins TRBV19 and TRBJ2-2; D possibly corresponds to TRBD2 (6 bases). Germline CDR1 is LNHDA and CDR2 is SQIVND (reference sequence). The V end lost 3 bases, the J end lost 7 bases, and 6 bases lay between the germline ends. The CDR3 has 12 residues. CDR3 residues: CASSMEGGELFF. CDR3 coding DNA: TGTGCCAGTAGTATGGAGGGCGGGGAGCTGTTTTTT.

V gene TRBV7-6 combines with J gene TRBJ2-1; no definite D call. V was clipped by 1 base and J by 4 bases, with 8 bases between them. CDR1 is SGHVS and CDR2 is FNYEAQ in the germline V gene. CDR3 length equals 14 residues. Here the CDR3 reads CASSLGMGYNEQFF. The CDR3 coding sequence is TGTGCCAGCAGCTTAGGCATGGGTTACAATGAGCAGTTCTTC.

The sample holds a few counts of this clone. This chain uses TRBV15 with TRBJ1-4; possible D gene TRBD1, 5 bases. Trimming stripped 6 bases from V and 4 bases from J, with 18 bases between. Germline V gene sequence: CDR1 LNHNV, CDR2 YYDKDF (reference sequence). The CDR3 runs to 16 residues. The CDR3 reads CATSNTPGRGNEKLFF. CDR3 nucleotide sequence: TGTGCCACCAGTAATACCCCAGGGAGAGGTAATGAAAAACTGTTTTTT.

The rearrangement links TRBV21-1 to TRBJ2-1; the D call in the table, TRBD2, was not verified against the DNA. TRBV21-1 is a known pseudogene. The CDR3 runs 15 residues. Written as DNA, the CDR3 is TGTGCCGGAAGACTAGCGGGTGGGTGCTACAATGAGCAGTTCTTC. Amino acid sequence: CAGRLAGGCYNEQFF.

The chain uses TRBV6-1 and TRBJ1-4; a possible D gene is TRBD1 (5 bases). Germline CDR1 is MNHNS and CDR2 is SASEGT. The CDR3 is 16 amino acids. Trimming stripped 0 bases from V and 7 bases from J, with 15 bases between. The CDR3: CASSEARDWRGEKLFF. CDR3 coding DNA: TGTGCCAGCAGTGAAGCACGGGACTGGCGGGGTGAAAAACTGTTTTTT.

V is TRBV7-9 and J is TRBJ1-2, with a tentative D call TRBD1 (5 bases). V was pared by 4 bases and J by 12 bases, with 24 bases between. The CDR3 totals 15 residues. Looked up from germline, CDR1 is SEHNR and CDR2 is FQNEAQ (reference sequence). DNA of the CDR3: TGTGCCAGCAGCTCATCCTCCGGGACCGAACAAACGCACACCTTC. Encoded protein: CASSSSSGTEQTHTF.

This clone turned up a few times. The chain couples TRBV6-1 to TRBJ1-5; TRBD1 agrees at 7 bases. The V and J ends lost 1 base and 7 bases, in that order; junction bases with no gene match: 4. The CDR3 spans 14 residues. Germline CDR1 is MNHNS and CDR2 is SASEGT. CDR3 amino acids: CASSEGQGGQPQHF. The CDR3 DNA reads as TGTGCCAGCAGTGAAGGACAGGGAGGACAGCCCCAGCATTTT.

V usage is TRBV28 and J usage is TRBJ2-1, with TRBD1 as a possible D gene (6 bases). The ends were cut back, 5 bases at V and 3 bases at J, with 14 bases in the middle. The CDR3 is 15 residues long. CDR1 is MDHEN, CDR2 SYDVKM, per germline. The DNA of the CDR3 is TGTGCCAGCAGTCTCTCGGACAGATTCTACAATGAGCAGTTCTTC. Amino acids: CASSLSDRFYNEQFF.

The chain links TRBV2 to TRBJ2-7; 9 bases are a match to TRBD1. CDR1 and CDR2 (germline): SNHLY, FYNNEI. The CDR3 consists of 13 residues. V lost 5 bases and J lost 7; bases outside the gene matches: 6. In DNA, the CDR3 is TGTGCCAGCAGTCGGGACAGGGCACGGGAGCAGTACTTC. This encodes CASSRDRAREQYF. The variable domain in full, with the rest retrieved from reference TRBV2 and TRBJ2-7, is EPEVTQTPSHQVTQMGQEVILRCVPISNHLYFYWYRQILGQKVEFLVSFYNNEISEKSEIFDDQFSVERPDGSNFTLKIRSTKLEDSAMYFCASSRDRAREQYFGPGTRLTVT.

The chain is built from TRBV19 and TRBJ2-7, with D possibly matching TRBD1 (5 bases). Between the trimmed V and J ends, which lost 1 base and 2 bases, there was a span of 9 bases. The germline CDR1 and CDR2 sequences are LNHDA and SQIVND (reference sequence). The CDR3 is 14 residues long. The DNA of the CDR3 is TGTGCCAGTAGTATAGCGGACAAGGCCTACGAGCAGTACTTC. It specifies CASSIADKAYEQYF.

This sequence joins TRBV21-1 and TRBJ1-5. TRBV21-1 is classified as a pseudogene. The CDR3 extends over 20 amino acids. CDR3 protein: CASSKRPGWRSGGINQPQHF. CDR3 sequence (DNA): TGTGCCAGCAGCAAACGCCCCGGTTGGAGGTCTGGAGGGATTAATCAGCCCCAGCATTTT.

The chain has TRBV5-3 and TRBJ2-1; the match to TRBD2 covers 9 bases. TRBV5-3 is designated an ORF whose function remains uncertain. V lost 4 bases to trimming and J lost 1 base; unmatched junction nucleotides: 6. This CDR3 contains 16 residues. CDR3 amino acids: CARSMLAGISYNEQFF. The CDR3 DNA reads as TGTGCCAGAAGCATGCTAGCGGGGATTTCCTACAATGAGCAGTTCTTC.

This clone rates as medium-sized (0.01 to 0.1%). The chain carries TRBV7-9 and TRBJ2-7, with 8 bases lining up with TRBD1. This CDR3 contains 15 residues. Trimming at V came to 0 bases and at J to 6 bases, leaving 7 bases not matched to a gene. Germline assignment: CDR1 SEHNR and CDR2 FQNEAQ (reference sequence). CDR3 in amino acids: CASSLAAGGASEQYF. As DNA, the CDR3 is TGTGCCAGCAGCTTAGCGGCAGGGGGCGCTTCCGAGCAGTACTTC.

This CDR3 is CASFRTGGYDGELFF. In nucleotides, the CDR3 is TGTGCCAGTTTTAGGACAGGGGGATATGACGGGGAGCTGTTTTTT. V usage is TRBV19 and J usage is TRBJ2-2; 10 positions match TRBD1. Looked up from germline, CDR1 is LNHDA and CDR2 is SQIVND (reference sequence). The CDR3 totals 15 residues. Trimming removed 8 bases from V and 7 bases from J; junction bases left unmatched: 10.

V gene TRBV4-1 combines with J gene TRBJ1-3, with a weak D call TRBD1 (5 bases). V lost 2 bases and J 0 bases, leaving 14 bases between the germline ends. The CDR3 loop spans 17 amino acids. Germline V CDR1 and CDR2: MGHRA, YSYEKL. In DNA form, the CDR3 reads TGCGCCAGCAGCCAACTATTGACAGCTAGCTCTGGAAACACCATATATTTT. This sequence encodes CASSQLLTASSGNTIYF.

The chain links TRBV6-6 to TRBJ1-6, with a weak D call TRBD1 (6 bases). The germline V gene encodes CDR1 MNHNY and CDR2 SVGAGI (reference sequence). Trimming took 7 bases from V and 9 from J, leaving 16 bases between them. The CDR3 extends over 14 amino acids. CDR3 amino acids: CASTPGQQTSPLHF. The CDR3 DNA reads TGTGCCAGCACACCGGGACAACAAACTTCACCCCTCCACTTT.

On this clone itself: At one end the junction does not follow the germline gene, possibly because of a read error. V usage is TRBV5-3 and J usage is TRBJ2-2; no clear D. TRBV5-3 is annotated as an ORF whose role is uncertain. This CDR3 is 14 amino acids long. CDR3 sequence reads: CASSFIQNTGELFF. The CDR3 bases are TGTGCCAGCAGCTTTATACAGAACACCGGGGAGCTGTTTTTT.

The V call is TRBV19, the J call TRBJ1-2, with D hard to call. Per the germline V gene, CDR1 is LNHDA and CDR2 is SQIVND (reference sequence). The length of the CDR3 is 16 residues. Trimming cost V 5 bases and J 2 bases, with 18 bases left between them. As DNA, the CDR3 is TGTGCCAGTAGTGCCAAAGATGCGGGCGCGAACTATGGCTACACCTTC. The encoded protein is CASSAKDAGANYGYTF.

This chain uses TRBV7-2 with TRBJ2-7; D might be TRBD1 (5 bases). The V end lost 5 bases, the J end lost 5 bases, and 16 bases lay between the germline ends. In germline, CDR1 is SGHTA, CDR2 FQGNSA. This CDR3 has 14 residues. This chain's CDR3 is CASSGAGLLHEQYF. As DNA, the CDR3 is TGTGCCAGCAGCGGGGCAGGGCTACTACACGAGCAGTACTTC.

The chain is built from TRBV28 and TRBJ2-1; 12 bases agree with TRBD2. Germline-derived CDR1 and CDR2 are MDHEN and SYDVKM. Trimming took 6 bases from V and 2 from J; bases not matched to a gene: 20. CDR3 size: 21 residues. Here the CDR3 DNA reads TGTGCCAGCAGACCCACGCGCTTGCGGACTAGCGGGAAGGGGGCCTACAATGAGCAGTTCTTC. Encoded protein: CASRPTRLRTSGKGAYNEQFF.

The chain couples TRBV7-9 to TRBJ2-2, with no clear D. This CDR3 spans 12 amino acids. Trimming took 7 bases from V and 1 from J, leaving 4 bases between them. The germline CDR1 and CDR2 sequences are SEHNR and FQNEAQ (reference sequence). CDR3 loop: CASNGNTGELFF. CDR3 coding DNA: TGTGCCAGCAACGGGAACACCGGGGAGCTGTTTTTT.

The chain couples TRBV4-1 to TRBJ2-2; TRBD1 matches at 7 bases. With V trimmed by 3 bases and J by 5 bases, 9 bases remained unmatched. Germline V gives CDR1 MGHRA, CDR2 YSYEKL. There are 16 residues in the CDR3. For the CDR3, the DNA is TGCGCCAGCAGCCAGTTCACAGGGGTTGAGACCGGGGAGCTGTTTTTT. Protein sequence: CASSQFTGVETGELFF.

This sequence joins TRBV7-2 and TRBJ2-7; D possibly corresponds to TRBD2 (6 bases). CDR1 is SGHTA and CDR2 is FQGNSA in the germline V gene. The CDR3 is made up of 15 amino acids. V was cut by 4 bases and J by 7 bases, with 20 bases left in between. In nucleotides, the CDR3 is TGTGCCAGCAGCTCACCGGGGACGGGGGTTTGGGAGCAGTACTTC. Residues: CASSSPGTGVWEQYF.

V and J are TRBV5-1 and TRBJ1-2; a possible D gene is TRBD1 (6 bases). This CDR3 is 15 amino acids long. Germline lookup yields CDR1 SGHRS and CDR2 YFSETQ. Deletions cut 3 bases from V and 8 bases from J, with 20 bases between. Written as DNA, the CDR3 is TGCGCCAGCAGCTCGGACAGCTCTCCTGCAGGAGGCTACACCTTC. It yields the protein CASSSDSSPAGGYTF.

This clone was detected only once. This sequence joins TRBV5-5 and TRBJ2-7, with a weak D call TRBD1 (6 bases). Trimming took 4 bases from V and 2 from J, leaving 16 bases between them. This CDR3 spans 15 amino acids. Germline CDR1 reads SGHKS; CDR2 reads YYEKEE (reference sequence). CDR3 sequence reads: CASSVRDTSTYEQYF. The CDR3 bases are TGTGCCAGCAGCGTCCGGGACACCTCTACCTACGAGCAGTACTTC.

The chain recombines TRBV29-1 with TRBJ2-1, with 7 bases aligning to TRBD2. This CDR3 spans 14 amino acids. The V gene's germline CDR1 is SQVTM and CDR2 ANQGSEA. With V trimmed by 2 bases and J by 7 bases, 8 bases remained unmatched. This CDR3 reads CSVEIPRGSNEQFF. CDR3 nucleotide sequence: TGCAGCGTTGAAATCCCCCGCGGGAGTAATGAGCAGTTCTTC.

This rearrangement joins TRBV13 to TRBJ1-4; D not certain. V lost 3 bases and J 2 bases, leaving 13 bases between the germline ends. The CDR3 has 16 amino acids. Germline V CDR1 and CDR2: PRHDT, FYEKMQ (reference sequence). The CDR3 sequence is CASSLGTDPTNEKLFF. In nucleotides, the CDR3 is TGTGCCAGCAGCTTGGGTACCGACCCCACTAATGAAAAACTGTTTTTT. Complete variable domain (other parts from reference TRBV13 and TRBJ1-4): AAGVIQSPRHLIKEKRETATLKCYPIPRHDTVYWYQQGPGQDPQFLISFYEKMQSDKGSIPDRFSAQQFSDYHSELNMSSLELGDSALYFCASSLGTDPTNEKLFFGSGTQLSVL.

The chain is built from TRBV5-4 and TRBJ2-3; 12 bases map to TRBD1. V lost 4 bases, J lost 9 bases, and 12 bases stayed unmatched. The germline V gene has CDR1 SGHNT and CDR2 YYREEE (reference sequence). This CDR3 has 16 residues. The CDR3 bases are TGTGCCAGCAGCGACGGGACAGGGGGCGAATTGGGGACGCAGTATTTT. Amino acids: CASSDGTGGELGTQYF. The variable domain in full, with the rest retrieved from reference TRBV5-4 and TRBJ2-3, is ETGVTQSPTHLIKTRGQQVTLRCSSQSGHNTVSWYQQALGQGPQFIFQYYREEENGRGNFPPRFSGLQFPNYSSELNVNALELDDSALYLCASSDGTGGELGTQYFGPGTRLTVL.